The 22 T cell receptor beta chains below were found in one sample sequenced in a study of T cells after posttransplantation cyclophosphamide. Sequencing used immunoSEQ multiplex PCR; TCRdb keeps in-frame clones, though not all of them. The data contain 13,000 to 15,000 clones, under 85% of them seen just once; the ten biggest clones take up 1% to 1.5%. What was sequenced was memory CD4+ T cells sorted from PBMCs. The receptors were sampled from a man aged 50 to 60.

CDR3 bases: TGTGCCTCATCCGGGTACACTGAAGCTTTCTTT. It codes for CASSGYTEAFF. This chain links TRBV10-3 with TRBJ1-1; D remains ambiguous. This CDR3 spans 11 amino acids. The ends were cut back, 11 bases at V and 3 bases at J, with 10 bases in the middle. Germline V gene data show CDR1 as ENHRY and CDR2 as SYGVKD.

This clone occurred a few times. The chain carries TRBV15 and TRBJ1-1, with D tentatively TRBD1 (5 bases). The CDR3 is 13 residues long. V lost 1 base, J lost 4 bases, and 7 bases lay in between. Germline CDR1 is LNHNV and CDR2 is YYDKDF (reference sequence). The CDR3 coding sequence is TGTGCCACCAGCAGAGGGGGCCGCACTGAAGCTTTCTTT. It is translated as CATSRGGRTEAFF. The variable domain in full, with the rest retrieved from reference TRBV15 and TRBJ1-1, is DAMVIQNPRYQVTQFGKPVTLSCSQTLNHNVMYWYQQKSSQAPKLLFHYYDKDFNNEADTPDNFQSRRPNTSFCFLDIRSPGLGDTAMYLCATSRGGRTEAFFGQGTRLTVV.

The gene calls are TRBV27 and TRBJ2-7; 7 bases are shared with TRBD1. Germline V lookup: CDR1 MNHEY, CDR2 SMNVEV (reference sequence). Trimming cost V 6 bases and J 0 bases; bases outside gene matches: 8. This CDR3 spans 15 amino acids. The CDR3 region has the DNA TGTGCCAGCAGACCGCGACAGGGTAACTCCTACGAGCAGTACTTC. It translates to CASRPRQGNSYEQYF.

The chain is built from TRBV28 and TRBJ1-4; a possible D gene is TRBD1 (6 bases). Germline CDR1 MDHEN, CDR2 SYDVKM. This CDR3 is built from 15 residues. V lost 8 bases and J lost 0, with 13 bases in between. The CDR3 region has the DNA TGTGCCAGCTTTACAGGGTCTGCAACTAATGAAAAACTGTTTTTT. Its translation is CASFTGSATNEKLFF.

This chain's CDR3 is CASSITGRHQPQHF. CDR3 bases: TGTGCCAGCAGCATAACAGGGAGACATCAGCCCCAGCATTTT. V is TRBV28 and J is TRBJ1-5, with D possibly TRBD1 on 6 matching bases. The germline CDR1 and CDR2 sequences are MDHEN and SYDVKM. There are 14 residues in the CDR3. Between the trimmed V and J ends, which lost 6 bases and 5 bases, there was a span of 14 bases. The variable domain in full, with the rest retrieved from reference TRBV28 and TRBJ1-5, is DVKVTQSSRYLVKRTGEKVFLECVQDMDHENMFWYRQDPGLGLRLIYFSYDVKMKEKGDIPEGYSVSREKKERFSLILESASTNQTSMYLCASSITGRHQPQHFGDGTRLSIL.

The chain combines TRBV5-1 with TRBJ2-1; TRBD1 might be the D (6 bases). This CDR3 comprises 16 residues. Germline CDR1 is SGHRS and CDR2 is YFSETQ. With 0 bases removed from V and 1 base from J, the gap between germline ends came to 11 bases. CDR3 sequence reads: CASSLEVRGSYNEQFF. In nucleotides, the CDR3 is TGCGCCAGCAGCTTGGAGGTGAGGGGGTCCTACAATGAGCAGTTCTTC.

The chain joins TRBV10-3 to TRBJ2-7; D possibly corresponds to TRBD2 (6 bases). This CDR3 comprises 11 residues. CDR1 ENHRY and CDR2 SYGVKD come from the germline V gene. The V gene lost 6 bases and the J gene lost 7 bases, with 10 bases spanning the gap. The CDR3 sequence: CAIRRGQEQYF. For the CDR3, the DNA is TGTGCCATCAGGCGGGGTCAGGAGCAGTACTTC.

The genes are TRBV29-1 and TRBJ2-7; D remains unclear. The V and J ends lost 6 bases and 2 bases respectively, with 14 bases between them. CDR3 length: 13 residues. Germline CDR1 SQVTM, CDR2 ANQGSEA. The CDR3 DNA follows: TGCAGCGTCAACTTAGCTCCAACCTACGAGCAGTACTTC. As protein: CSVNLAPTYEQYF.

For the CDR3, the DNA is TGTGCCAGCAGCCCCCAATTCGGCAGGGATAATTCACCCCTCCACTTT. This gives the protein CASSPQFGRDNSPLHF. This chain joins TRBV14 and TRBJ1-6, with D maybe TRBD1 (5 bases). Per the germline V gene, CDR1 is SGHDN and CDR2 is FVKESK. Trimming pared 4 bases from V and 5 bases from J, leaving 15 bases between. This CDR3 comprises 16 residues.

This clone was counted a few times. This sequence joins TRBV19 and TRBJ2-7, with 8 bases fitting TRBD1. The germline gives CDR1 LNHDA, CDR2 SQIVND (reference sequence). The junction had 8 bases not matched to a gene; V was cut back by 5 bases and J by 2 bases. CDR3 length equals 15 residues. This CDR3 is CASSPGQGWTYEQYF. The CDR3 region has the DNA TGTGCCAGTAGTCCCGGACAGGGTTGGACCTACGAGCAGTACTTC.

This clone turned up a few times. The chain is built from TRBV5-1 and TRBJ2-3; no clear D. From germline, CDR1 is SGHRS and CDR2 YFSETQ. Trimming stripped 4 bases from V and 1 base from J, with 16 bases between. The CDR3 loop spans 16 amino acids. DNA for the CDR3: TGCGCCAGCAGCCGTCTAGGCGCTGTAGGCACAGATACGCAGTATTTT. It is translated as CASSRLGAVGTDTQYF.

The chain combines TRBV7-9 with TRBJ1-6; no firm D call. The CDR3 is 13 amino acids. Germline V CDR1 and CDR2: SEHNR, FQNEAQ (reference sequence). Trimming removed 1 base from V and 12 bases from J, with 10 bases in between. The CDR3 coding sequence is TGTGCCAGCAGCTTAGGGCAGTACGAACCCCTCCACTTT. This gives the protein CASSLGQYEPLHF.

The V call is TRBV5-6, the J call TRBJ2-5; D might be TRBD2 (6 bases). The end of the DNA is better explained by TRBJ2-7, so the J call may be wrong. The CDR3 has 15 amino acids. Germline V gene sequence: CDR1 SGHDT, CDR2 YYEEEE. The CDR3, as DNA: TGTGCCAGCACCACCTTGGGGGGACGGTCCTACGAGCAGTACTTC. It codes for CASTTLGGRSYEQYF.

This chain uses TRBV5-1 with TRBJ1-4; D unresolved. V lost 0 bases, J lost 5 bases, and 14 bases lay in between. This CDR3 has 16 amino acids. Germline V lookup: CDR1 SGHRS, CDR2 YFSETQ. CDR3 DNA: TGCGCCAGCAGCTTGGGCGATCGGGGAGGCAATGAAAAACTGTTTTTT. The encoded protein is CASSLGDRGGNEKLFF.

The V gene is TRBV6-5, the J gene TRBJ1-2, with TRBD1 as a possible D gene (6 bases). V was shortened by 4 bases and J by 0 bases, with 6 bases between the two germline ends. CDR1 is MNHEY, CDR2 SVGAGI, per germline. This CDR3 is 13 amino acids long. This CDR3 is CASSWTANYGYTF. CDR3 nucleotide sequence: TGTGCCAGCAGTTGGACAGCTAACTATGGCTACACCTTC.

This clone has just one count. The genes are TRBV28 and TRBJ1-6, with unresolved D. Trimming pared 8 bases from V and 5 bases from J, leaving 13 bases between. CDR3 size: 14 residues. Germline loops: CDR1 MDHEN, CDR2 SYDVKM. The CDR3 bases are TGTGCCAGCTCAATAAGGGAGAATAATTCACCCCTCCACTTT. Its protein is CASSIRENNSPLHF.

Only a few counts were recorded for this clone. The CDR3 protein is CASSQVAGTGTGYTF. CDR3 DNA sequence: TGCGCCAGCAGCCAAGTGGCCGGGACAGGAACAGGCTACACCTTC. The J gene is TRBJ1-2, the V gene TRBV4-1; 8 nucleotides line up with TRBD1. The CDR3 is 15 amino acids. Germline CDR1 MGHRA, CDR2 YSYEKL. Trimming at V came to 1 base and at J to 8 bases, leaving 9 bases not matched to a gene.

The genes are TRBV5-6 and TRBJ2-1, with a weak D call TRBD1 (6 bases). Germline values: CDR1 SGHDT, CDR2 YYEEEE. V was cut by 2 bases and J by 4 bases, with 16 bases left in between. This CDR3 is 16 amino acids long. The CDR3 nucleotides are TGTGCCAGCAGCTTCCGGCCTTCTACAGGGTACAATGAGCAGTTCTTC. It encodes CASSFRPSTGYNEQFF. The whole variable domain, remainder taken from reference TRBV5-6 and TRBJ2-1, is DAGVTQSPTHLIKTRGQQVTLRCSPKSGHDTVSWYQQALGQGPQFIFQYYEEEERQRGNFPDRFSGHQFPNYSSELNVNALLLGDSALYLCASSFRPSTGYNEQFFGPGTRLTVL.

This clone was detected a few times. This chain links TRBV6-5 with TRBJ1-2; D is perhaps TRBD1 (6 bases). Germline V gene lookup returns CDR1 MNHEY and CDR2 SVGAGI. This CDR3 spans 13 amino acids. V was pared by 7 bases and J by 8 bases, with 17 bases between. The CDR3 reads CASTRGGGSGYTF. The CDR3 nucleotides are TGTGCCAGCACCAGGGGCGGGGGGTCGGGCTACACCTTC.

The gene calls are TRBV4-3 and TRBJ2-1; D might be TRBD1 (5 bases). CDR3 length: 18 amino acids. Germline V CDR1 and CDR2: LGHNA, YSLEER. With 0 bases removed from V and 3 bases from J, the gap between germline ends came to 18 bases. As DNA, the CDR3 is TGCGCCAGCAGCCAAGACCTACTGGACGGACAAATCTACAATGAGCAGTTCTTC. It codes for CASSQDLLDGQIYNEQFF.

For this clone: The sample holds other DNA sequences that translate to the same CDR3. The genes are TRBV19 and TRBJ1-5; D is uncertain. V dropped 5 bases and J dropped 4 bases, with 6 bases sitting between them. Germline CDR1 reads LNHDA; CDR2 reads SQIVND (reference sequence). The CDR3 has 12 amino acids. For the CDR3, the DNA is TGTGCCAGTAGTCTCCTGAATCAGCCCCAGCATTTT. It yields the protein CASSLLNQPQHF.

The chain is built from TRBV5-1 and TRBJ2-5; 9 nucleotides align to TRBD2. The CDR3 totals 15 residues. The V gene end was trimmed by 5 bases and the J gene end by 10 bases; junction bases not matched to a gene: 15. In germline, CDR1 is SGHRS, CDR2 YFSETQ. CDR3 in DNA: TGCGCCAGCAGTACTGCGGGGGGGGCGGGACTGATCCAGTACTTC. It translates to CASSTAGGAGLIQYF. The complete variable domain, with remaining parts taken from reference TRBV5-1 and TRBJ2-5, reads KAGVTQTPRYLIKTRGQQVTLSCSPISGHRSVSWYQQTPGQGLQFLFEYFSETQRNKGNFPGRFSGRQFSNSRSEMNVSTLELGDSALYLCASSTAGGAGLIQYFGPGTRLLVL.